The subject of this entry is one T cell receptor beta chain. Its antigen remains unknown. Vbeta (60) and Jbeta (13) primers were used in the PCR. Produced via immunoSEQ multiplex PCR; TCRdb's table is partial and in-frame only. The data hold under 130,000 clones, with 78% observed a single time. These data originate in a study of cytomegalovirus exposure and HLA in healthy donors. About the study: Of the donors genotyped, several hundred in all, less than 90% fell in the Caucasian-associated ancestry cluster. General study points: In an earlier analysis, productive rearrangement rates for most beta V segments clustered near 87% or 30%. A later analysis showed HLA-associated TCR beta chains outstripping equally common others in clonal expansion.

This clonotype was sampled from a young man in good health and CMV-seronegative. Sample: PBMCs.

The CDR3 DNA is TGTGCCAGTAGTACCAGCGGGGGCACAGATACGCAGTATTTT. Its translation is CASSTSGGTDTQYF. The chain recombines TRBV19 with TRBJ2-3; TRBD2 matches at 7 bases. After removal of 4 bases from V and 1 base from J, the junction contained 2 bases not matched to a gene. CDR1 is LNHDA and CDR2 is SQIVND in the germline V gene (reference sequence). The CDR3 is made up of 14 amino acids.